This paragraph covers one TCR beta chain sequence. The antigen is unknown. The sample belongs to a study of persistence of HIV-infected CD4 T cells. Sequencing used immunoSEQ version 4 in survey mode. The assay was immunoSEQ multiplex PCR, and TCRdb's table has in-frame clones only and misses some. The table lists approximately 46,000 clones, approximately 90% of them singletons. This nonspecific control used anti-CD3/anti-CD28 bead stimulation of CD4+ T cells. Sorting of responding CD4+ T cells relied on upregulated CD40 ligand together with CD69. Anti-CD28/CD49d costimulation, CD40-blocking antibody and enfuvirtide were given to CD8-depleted PBMCs for roughly 20 hours. The CDR3 sequence is 15 residues long. V dropped 2 bases and J dropped 3 bases, with 13 bases sitting between them. Germline lookup yields CDR1 LGHDT and CDR2 YNNKEL (reference sequence).

V usage is TRBV3-1 (or the pseudogene TRBV3-2) and J usage is TRBJ1-1, with D uncertain. This sequence originates from an adult woman with HIV who was CMV-seropositive. Here the sequenced sample was CD4+ T cells sorted from PBMCs after roughly 18-hour stimulation, taken from a patient who received antiretroviral therapy. The CDR3 nucleotides read TGTGCCAGCAGCCAATCCGACACCCCATACACTGAAGCTTTCTTT. This encodes CASSQSDTPYTEAFF.